The rows below give T cell receptor beta chains drawn from one sample of a study of patients and donors after allogeneic stem cell transplantation. A single record per CDR3 protein comes from TCRdb applying MiXCR to the RT-PCR reads. The repertoire includes around 82,000 distinct CDR3 sequences, roughly 5.2% of them detected once, and about 3% sits in the top ten. The material sequenced was blood, either unsorted or a sorted T cell fraction (not recorded which). The receptor set was obtained from a human donor who was either an allogeneic HSCT recipient or a stem cell or donor lymphocyte infusion donor (not recorded which). It is not recorded whose cells these are; they may come from a transplant donor. CDR3s include the opening cysteine and the closing phenylalanine or tryptophan. D genes are given only for firm matches. Some rows have no size entry. The others give once, few or many, or a class for an expanded clone.

>TRBJ2-2|many|TRBV18|.
TGTGCCAGCTCACCACCGACGAGGGTGTCCGGGGAGCTGTTTTTT
CASSPPTRVSGELFF
>TRBJ2-7|few|TRBV5-4|.
TGTGCCAACAGCTTGGGGACGGGAGAATACGAGCAGTACTTC
CANSLGTGEYEQYF
>TRBJ2-1|many|TRBV20-1|.
TGCAGTGCTCAGGGACCCCTAAGTTCCTACAATGAGCAGTTCTTC
CSAQGPLSSYNEQFF
>TRBJ2-7|many|TRBV10-3|TRBD2
TGTGCCATCAGTGAGTCCGGGACTAGCGGTTACGAGCAGTACTTC
CAISESGTSGYEQYF
>TRBJ2-3|few|TRBV18|.
TGTGCCAGCTCACTCTACAGGGTTCCGGGAGATACGCAGTATTTT
CASSLYRVPGDTQYF
>TRBJ1-2|.|TRBV7-2|TRBD1
TGTGCCAGCAGCTTAGTGACATTCCAGGGGGCTGGCTACACCTTC
CASSLVTFQGAGYTF
>TRBJ2-1|.|TRBV6-1|TRBD2
TGTGCCAGCAGTGAATCTAGCGGGGGGCGCATAGAGCAGTTCTTC
CASSESSGGRIEQFF
>TRBJ2-3|.|TRBV30|.
TGTGCCTGGAGTTACGGTCTAGGGGATGATACGCAGTATTTT
CAWSYGLGDDTQYF
>TRBJ2-1|many|TRBV5-1|TRBD1
TGCGCCAGCAGCTTGGTACAGGGGGATGAGCAGTTCTTC
CASSLVQGDEQFF
>TRBJ2-7|many|TRBV5-1|.
TGCGCCAGCAGCTTGTCGGGCCCCTACGAGCAGTACTTC
CASSLSGPYEQYF
>TRBJ2-2|many|TRBV10-3|.
TGTGCCAGCACTGGACAGACGAACACCGGGGAGCTGTTTTTT
CASTGQTNTGELFF
>TRBJ1-5|.|TRBV10-3|.
TGTGCCATCAGTGAGTCTAGAGGGTCAGGTGGGGCCCAGCATTTT
CAISESRGSGGAQHF
>TRBJ2-1|many|TRBV3-1|TRBD2
TGTGCCAGCAGCCAAGAAGCGGGACTCAAGCAGTTCTTC
CASSQEAGLKQFF
>TRBJ1-2|.|TRBV5-1|.
TGCGCCAGCAGCGACCCCGGACAGGGCTACACCTTC
CASSDPGQGYTF
>TRBJ1-4|.|TRBV7-6|.
TGTGCCAGCAGCCCTCAGGAAGTCGGAAATGAAAAACTGTTTTTT
CASSPQEVGNEKLFF
>TRBJ2-1|few|TRBV11-2|TRBD2
TGTGCCAGCAGCTTCGGCCGTGAGCGGGGGGGCCGGCTGGGTGAGCAGTTCTTC
CASSFGRERGGRLGEQFF
>TRBJ2-2|many|TRBV5-4|.
TGTGCCAGCAGCCTTCGGGACAACACCGGGGAGCTGTTTTTT
CASSLRDNTGELFF
>TRBJ1-1|many|TRBV7-9|TRBD1
TGTGCCAGCAGTCCCACAGGGGTGGGCACTGAAGCTTTCTTT
CASSPTGVGTEAFF
>TRBJ2-3|many|TRBV29-1|TRBD1
TGCAGCGTTGTGGGGGACAGGGGGCAAGATACGCAGTATTTT
CSVVGDRGQDTQYF
>TRBJ2-1|many|TRBV2|TRBD2
TGTGCCAGCAGTGAAGATGGACTAGCGGGGGCGAATGAGCAGTTCTTC
CASSEDGLAGANEQFF
>TRBJ1-5|few|TRBV30|.
TGTGCCTGGACCCCAGGGCGGAGGCCCTTCAGCAATCAGCCCCAGCATTTT
CAWTPGRRPFSNQPQHF
>TRBJ2-5|.|TRBV30|TRBD1
TGTGCCTGGAGTCCGTGGACAGGGGGCCGGAGGGAGACCCAGTACTTC
CAWSPWTGGRRETQYF
>TRBJ1-6|.|TRBV4-2|TRBD1
TGTGCCAGCAGCCAAGATCCCGGGACAGGGAGGTCACCCCTCCACTTT
CASSQDPGTGRSPLHF
>TRBJ2-5|.|TRBV5-4|.
TGTGCCAGCAGCGTCAGAGAGACCCAGTACTTC
CASSVRETQYF
>TRBJ1-1|many|TRBV5-1|.
TGCGCCAGCAGCTTGGTCCGGGGCGGGGTCACTGAAGCTTTCTTT
CASSLVRGGVTEAFF
>TRBJ2-3|many|TRBV5-1|TRBD2
TGCGCCAGCAGCTTGAGCGGGAGTGACGCAGATACGCAGTATTTT
CASSLSGSDADTQYF
>TRBJ2-4|many|TRBV28|TRBD2
TGTGCCAGCGGCCCTAGTGGCGGGAGTGGTGTCAAAAACATTCAGTACTTC
CASGPSGGSGVKNIQYF
>TRBJ2-3|many|TRBV11-2|TRBD1
TGTGCCAGCAGCTCCCGGACAGGGAAAGATACGCAGTATTTT
CASSSRTGKDTQYF
>TRBJ2-2|few|TRBV3-1|.
TGTGCCAGCAGCCAAGATCTTACGACGGGCACCGGGGAGCTGTTTTTT
CASSQDLTTGTGELFF
>TRBJ2-5|many|TRBV15|.
TGTGCCACCAGCGGACGCCTTCAAGAGACCCAGTACTTC
CATSGRLQETQYF
>TRBJ1-1|many|TRBV29-1|.
TGCAGCGTTGAAATCGTTTTGAACACTGAAGCTTTCTTT
CSVEIVLNTEAFF
>TRBJ2-5|many|TRBV12-3/TRBV12-4|.
TGTGCCAGCATATCCAGAGACCAAGAGACCCAGTACTTC
CASISRDQETQYF
>TRBJ2-7|many|TRBV20-1|TRBD2
TGCGCCCCTAGCGGATCAACCTACGAGCAGTACTTC
CAPSGSTYEQYF
>TRBJ2-7|few|TRBV20-1|TRBD2
TGCAGTGCTAGAGATTTGGCTAGCGGGGAGGACTACGAGCAGTACTTC
CSARDLASGEDYEQYF
>TRBJ2-1|.|TRBV7-8|.
TGTGCCAGCAGCCCCTGGGGTGAGCAGTTCTTC
CASSPWGEQFF
>TRBJ1-4|.|TRBV10-3|.
TGTGCCATCAGTGAAAGGGCCGCCGATGAAAAACTGTTTTTT
CAISERAADEKLFF
>TRBJ2-7|many|TRBV18|.
TGTGCCAGCTCACCCCAAGAGTACGAGCAGTACTTC
CASSPQEYEQYF
>TRBJ2-2|few|TRBV12-3/TRBV12-4|TRBD2
TGTGCCAGCAGCCTTGGGGGGGGGGAACTGACCGGGGAGCTGTTTTTT
CASSLGGGELTGELFF